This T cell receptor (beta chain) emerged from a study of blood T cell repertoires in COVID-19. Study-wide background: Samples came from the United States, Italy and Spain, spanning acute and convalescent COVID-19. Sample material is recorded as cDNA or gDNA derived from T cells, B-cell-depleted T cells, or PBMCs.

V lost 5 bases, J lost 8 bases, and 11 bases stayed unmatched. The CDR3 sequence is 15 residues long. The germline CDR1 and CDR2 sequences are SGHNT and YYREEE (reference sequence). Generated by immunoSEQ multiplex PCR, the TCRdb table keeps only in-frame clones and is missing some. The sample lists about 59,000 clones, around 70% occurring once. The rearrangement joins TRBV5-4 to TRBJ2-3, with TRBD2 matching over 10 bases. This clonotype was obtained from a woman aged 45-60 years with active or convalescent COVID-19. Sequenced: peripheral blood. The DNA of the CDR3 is TGTGCCAGCAGGCCAAGCGGGAGGGGACGGGCTACGCAGTATTTT. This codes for CASRPSGRGRATQYF.